The clone carrying this T cell receptor beta chain has more than one count but fewer than ten. Its specificity is unknown. The germline CDR1 and CDR2 sequences are SNHLY and FYNNEI. The V segment lost 2 bases and the J segment 13 bases; nucleotides outside the gene matches: 5. The CDR3 sequence is 13 residues long. These data come from a study of identical twins. Study-wide findings and caveats: It was out-of-frame TCR alpha sharing in monozygotic twins that models underestimated. With abundant cord blood beta clonotypes, insertions were fewer; memory repertoires showed no such pattern.

A universal primer site came from template switching; cDNA carried unique molecular identifiers. TCRdb analysed the 5' RACE reads with MiXCR anew, one entry per CDR3 protein. The table shows approximately 890,000 distinct CDR3 sequences, with approximately 13% occurring only once. Another study also made use of these data, one on yellow fever vaccine responses in identical twins.

The source is a woman in her late teens or twenties in good health. The sequencing sample was made of PBMCs. The rearrangement joins TRBV2 to TRBJ2-1, with 10 bases aligning to TRBD2. The CDR3 loop reads CASSERAGGPQFF. In DNA form, the CDR3 reads TGTGCCAGCAGTGAAAGAGCGGGAGGGCCTCAGTTCTTC.